This T cell receptor beta chain came from a study of blood T cell repertoires in COVID-19. Overall study: There were acute and convalescent COVID-19 samples, and they came from the United States, Italy and Spain. T cells, B-cell-depleted T cells, or PBMCs supplied cDNA or gDNA.

As handled by the study authors: From reference gene primer amplification, estimates of nucleated cell counts were derived. Data came from immunoSEQ multiplex PCR; TCRdb stores just in-frame clones and leaves some out. V, J and clone size are those of that table, while D and trimming were read from the DNA. The data contain approximately 130,000 clones, roughly 90% of them seen just once; the ten biggest clones take up roughly 8%. Sequences were obtained from peripheral blood. The TCR originated in a middle-aged man with acute or convalescent COVID-19.

CDR3 nucleotides: TGTGCCAGCAGTGAAGCGATCTATGGTACCGGGTATGGCTACACCTTC. It is translated as CASSEAIYGTGYGYTF. The genes are TRBV6-1 and TRBJ1-2; no clear D gene. This CDR3 contains 16 residues. Trimming shortened V by 0 bases and J by 5 bases, and 16 bases separated the two germline ends. Germline loops: CDR1 MNHNS, CDR2 SASEGT.